There are many counts of the clone carrying this T cell receptor (beta chain). The data are from a study of T cells in Graves' hyperthyroidism and ophthalmopathy. The CDR3 runs 15 residues. The J segment lost 2 bases and the V segment lost 4 bases, leaving 5 bases of the junction unmatched. Patients with ophthalmopathy all had a Clinical Activity Score of at least 3, a NOSPECS grade of at least 4 and duration under 3 months. Uncontrolled infections, other autoimmune diseases, pregnancy or lactation led to exclusion of patients. Orbital computed tomography, thyroid ultrasound, serum thyroxine and TRAb, and clinical symptoms together informed the diagnoses. About 10 ml of fresh peripheral blood supplied the PBMCs. The CDR3 regions of TCR beta were amplified from RNA transcripts. TCR CDR3 underwent first-round RT-PCR with the HTBI primer set. TCRdb analysed the multiplex PCR reads with MiXCR anew, one entry per CDR3 protein. The sample contains nearly 250,000 distinct CDR3 sequences, approximately 23% of which appear only once.

This sequence was found in a woman in her thirties or forties with Graves' ophthalmopathy. This chain links TRBV12-3 or TRBV12-4 with TRBJ1-1; 9 bases fit TRBD1. Source material: blood. The CDR3 is CASSSGTGLNTEAFF. The CDR3 DNA reads as TGTGCCAGCAGTTCCGGGACAGGGCTTAACACTGAAGCTTTCTTT.